The 8 T cell receptor beta chains below all came from one sample that was sequenced in a study of T-cell reconstitution after alpha-beta-depleted transplantation in children. The TCRbeta library incorporated unique molecular identifiers. TCRdb re-derived calls from the PCR reads in MiXCR, one entry per CDR3 protein. The sample lists about 260,000 distinct CDR3 sequences, roughly 8.2% occurring once. Sequences were derived from PBMCs, mostly from graft donor cells, sampled 180 days after TCRalphabeta/CD19-depleted stem cell transplant. The receptors come from a male patient younger than 18 who had a stem cell transplant for acute lymphoblastic leukemia, so the T cells may come from the graft donor.

This clonotype was recorded many times. V and J are TRBV5-4 and TRBJ2-3, with 7 positions matching TRBD2. The CDR3 has 15 amino acids. Germline V gives CDR1 SGHNT, CDR2 YYREEE (reference sequence). V lost 1 base, J lost 6 bases, and 8 bases stayed unmatched. The CDR3 loop is CASSLYGLGSDTQYF. The CDR3 DNA reads TGTGCCAGCAGCTTGTACGGACTAGGTTCGGATACGCAGTATTTT.

This clonotype was seen at least ten times. The chain uses TRBV5-1 and TRBJ2-7; D perhaps matches TRBD2 (6 bases). V was cut by 2 bases and J by 1 base, with 7 bases left in between. The CDR3 has 13 amino acids. Germline lookup yields CDR1 SGHRS and CDR2 YFSETQ. CDR3 bases: TGCGCCAGCAGCTTCGGGGGTTCCTACGAGCAGTACTTC. This gives the protein CASSFGGSYEQYF.

This clonotype was counted ten times or more. The J gene is TRBJ2-1, the V gene TRBV5-6; D unresolved. Trimming removed 4 bases at V and 8 bases at J, with 10 bases between. CDR1 is SGHDT and CDR2 is YYEEEE in the germline V gene. The CDR3 contains 12 residues. CDR3 amino acids: CASSQRRDEQFF. CDR3 bases: TGTGCCAGCAGCCAGAGAAGGGATGAGCAGTTCTTC.

This clonotype was detected ten times or more. The chain employs TRBV6-2 or TRBV6-3 and TRBJ2-3, with unresolved D. Trimming took 1 base from V and 5 from J, leaving 4 bases between them. The CDR3 is made up of 12 amino acids. The germline V gene encodes CDR1 MNHEY and CDR2 SVGEGT. CDR3 loop: CASSYWGDTQYF. CDR3 DNA sequence: TGTGCCAGCAGTTACTGGGGAGATACGCAGTATTTT.

This clonotype was detected many times. The chain employs TRBV9 and TRBJ2-3; D is uncertain. The V gene's germline CDR1 is SGDLS and CDR2 YYNGEE. V was cut by 0 bases and J by 2 bases, with 7 bases left in between. This CDR3 is 14 amino acids long. This chain's CDR3 is CASSVERYTDTQYF. The CDR3 DNA sequence: TGTGCCAGCAGCGTAGAGAGGTACACAGATACGCAGTATTTT.

Many counts were recorded for this clonotype. V and J are TRBV5-1 and TRBJ2-7; tentative D call: TRBD1 (6 bases). Germline lookup yields CDR1 SGHRS and CDR2 YFSETQ. The V end was cut by 1 base, the J end by 7 bases, with 9 bases between. CDR3 length: 12 amino acids. The CDR3 DNA reads as TGCGCCAGCAGCTTGCATACAGGGGAGCAGTACTTC. Translated, it gives CASSLHTGEQYF. Full variable domain (outside the CDR3, taken from reference TRBV5-1 and TRBJ2-7): KAGVTQTPRYLIKTRGQQVTLSCSPISGHRSVSWYQQTPGQGLQFLFEYFSETQRNKGNFPGRFSGRQFSNSRSEMNVSTLELGDSALYLCASSLHTGEQYFGPGTRLTVT.

This clonotype was detected ten times or more. The chain recombines TRBV6-5 with TRBJ2-1; D not resolved. CDR1 and CDR2 (germline): MNHEY, SVGAGI. CDR3 length: 11 residues. Trimming left V 3 bases short and J 8 bases short, with 5 bases between. The DNA for the CDR3 is TGTGCCAGCAGTTATTTCCATGAGCAGTTCTTC. Amino acids: CASSYFHEQFF.

Many counts were recorded for this clonotype. This chain joins TRBV21-1 and TRBJ2-5; TRBD1, the D gene given by the table, was not confirmed from the DNA. TRBV21-1 counts as a pseudogene. The CDR3 is made up of 14 amino acids. The CDR3 is CASSKTASQETQYF. The CDR3 nucleotides are TGTGCCAGCAGCAAGACAGCCTCCCAAGAGACCCAGTACTTC.